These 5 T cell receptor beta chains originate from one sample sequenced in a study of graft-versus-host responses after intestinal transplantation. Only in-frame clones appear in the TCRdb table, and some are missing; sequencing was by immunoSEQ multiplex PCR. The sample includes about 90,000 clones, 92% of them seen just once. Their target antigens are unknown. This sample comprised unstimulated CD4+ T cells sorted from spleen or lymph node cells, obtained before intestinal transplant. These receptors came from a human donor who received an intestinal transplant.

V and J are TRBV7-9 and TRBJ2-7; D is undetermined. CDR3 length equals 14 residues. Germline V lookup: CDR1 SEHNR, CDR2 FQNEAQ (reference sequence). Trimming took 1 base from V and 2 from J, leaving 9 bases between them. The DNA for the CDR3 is TGTGCCAGCAGCTTAGGAATCGGGCCCTACGAGCAGTACTTC. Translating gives CASSLGIGPYEQYF.

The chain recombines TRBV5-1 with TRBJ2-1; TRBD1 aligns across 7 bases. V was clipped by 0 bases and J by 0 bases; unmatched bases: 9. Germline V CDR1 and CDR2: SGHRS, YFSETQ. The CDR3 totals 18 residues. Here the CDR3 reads CASSLGKYRGSSYNEQFF. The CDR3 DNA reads TGCGCCAGCAGCTTGGGTAAATACAGGGGCAGCTCCTACAATGAGCAGTTCTTC.

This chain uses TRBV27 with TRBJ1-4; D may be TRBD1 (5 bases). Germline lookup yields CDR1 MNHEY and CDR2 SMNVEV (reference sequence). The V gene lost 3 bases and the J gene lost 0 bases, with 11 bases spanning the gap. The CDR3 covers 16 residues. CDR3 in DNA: TGTGCCAGCAGTTTGAGGGGAGTCCCAACTAATGAAAAACTGTTTTTT. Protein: CASSLRGVPTNEKLFF.

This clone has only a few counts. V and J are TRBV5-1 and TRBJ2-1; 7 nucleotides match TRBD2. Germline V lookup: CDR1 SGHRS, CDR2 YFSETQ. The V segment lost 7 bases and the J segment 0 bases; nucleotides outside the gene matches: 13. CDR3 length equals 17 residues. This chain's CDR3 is CASSFGGRAGSYNEQFF. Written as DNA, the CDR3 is TGCGCCAGCTCCTTTGGGGGGAGGGCCGGCTCCTACAATGAGCAGTTCTTC.

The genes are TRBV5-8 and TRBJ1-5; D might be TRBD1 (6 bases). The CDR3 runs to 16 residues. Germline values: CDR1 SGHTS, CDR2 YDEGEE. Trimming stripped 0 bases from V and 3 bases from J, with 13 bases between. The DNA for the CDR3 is TGTGCCAGCAGCTTGGCCCCCCTGGGACACAATCAGCCCCAGCATTTT. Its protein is CASSLAPLGHNQPQHF.